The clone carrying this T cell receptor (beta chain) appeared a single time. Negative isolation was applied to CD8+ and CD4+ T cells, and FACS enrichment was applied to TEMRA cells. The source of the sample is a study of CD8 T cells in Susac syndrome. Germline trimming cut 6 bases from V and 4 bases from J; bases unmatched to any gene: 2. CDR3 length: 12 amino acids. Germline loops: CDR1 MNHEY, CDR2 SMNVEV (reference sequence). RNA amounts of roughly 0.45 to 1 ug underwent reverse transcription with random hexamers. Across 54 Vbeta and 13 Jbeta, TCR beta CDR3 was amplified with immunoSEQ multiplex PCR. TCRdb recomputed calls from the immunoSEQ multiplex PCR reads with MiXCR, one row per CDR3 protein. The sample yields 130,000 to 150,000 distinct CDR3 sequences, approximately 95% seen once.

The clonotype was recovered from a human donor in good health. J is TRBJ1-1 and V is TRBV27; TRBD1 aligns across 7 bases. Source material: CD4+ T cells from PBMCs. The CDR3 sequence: CASRTGSTEAFF. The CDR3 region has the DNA TGTGCCAGCAGGACAGGGAGCACTGAAGCTTTCTTT.